Only a few counts were recorded for the clone carrying this T cell receptor beta chain. Other DNA sequences within the sample encode an identical CDR3. The CDR3 is 14 residues long. The germline V gene has CDR1 SGHRS and CDR2 YFSETQ. V gave up 0 bases and J gave up 5 bases, with 11 bases separating them. The PCR employed 60 Vbeta primers together with 13 Jbeta primers. The repertoire was sequenced with immunoSEQ multiplex PCR; TCRdb's copy has only in-frame clones and lacks some. The table includes approximately 140,000 clones, roughly 83% detected once. The data are from a study of cytomegalovirus exposure and HLA in healthy donors. Study overall: An analysis done earlier identified some 120 million unique TCR beta sequences from 150 million to 200 million T cells.

The chain links TRBV5-1 to TRBJ1-1; D might be TRBD1 (5 bases). The receptor's source is a female donor in good health and CMV-seronegative. Sequencing was carried out using PBMCs. The CDR3 protein is CASSLAGGSTEAFF. The CDR3 nucleotides are TGCGCCAGCAGCTTGGCCGGGGGTTCAACTGAAGCTTTCTTT.